These 24 T cell receptor beta chains share one sample of origin, sequenced in a study of immune cell composition in non-small cell lung cancer. Sequencing was performed with immunoSEQ multiplex PCR; in TCRdb, only in-frame clones are kept and a portion is missing. Seen here are approximately 5,000 clones, roughly 72% observed once, and the top ten hold roughly a tenth. What was sequenced was lung tumor tissue. These TCRs come from a human donor with non-small cell lung cancer.

J is TRBJ1-2 and V is TRBV9, with D tentatively TRBD1 (6 bases). The CDR3 has 17 amino acids. Trimming stripped 3 bases from V and 8 bases from J, with 26 bases between. Germline V gene lookup returns CDR1 SGDLS and CDR2 YYNGEE. This chain's CDR3 is CASSANRVGTRPYGYTF. For the CDR3, the DNA is TGTGCCAGCAGCGCCAACAGGGTGGGGACAAGGCCTTACGGCTACACCTTC.

The chain couples TRBV18 to TRBJ2-2; TRBD2 matches at 14 bases. V lost 3 bases, J lost 5 bases, and 8 bases stayed unmatched. Germline CDR1 and CDR2: KGHSH and LQKENI. This CDR3 has 18 residues. CDR3 coding DNA: TGTGCCAGCTCACCGAAGGGACTAGCGGGAGCGGGAACCGGGGAGCTGTTTTTT. This translates into CASSPKGLAGAGTGELFF. Complete variable domain (other parts from reference TRBV18 and TRBJ2-2): NAGVMQNPRHLVRRRGQEARLRCSPMKGHSHVYWYRQLPEEGLKFMVYLQKENIIDESGMPKERFSAEFPKEGPSILRIQQVVRGDSAAYFCASSPKGLAGAGTGELFFGEGSRLTVL.

This clone was detected a few times. The CDR3 sequence: CASGKTGTGVQPQHF. DNA for the CDR3: TGTGCCAGTGGTAAGACCGGGACAGGGGTCCAGCCCCAGCATTTT. This chain connects TRBV19 to TRBJ1-5, with TRBD1 matching over 10 bases. The CDR3 consists of 15 residues. Trimming at V came to 8 bases and at J to 7 bases, leaving 11 bases not matched to a gene. Per the germline V gene, CDR1 is LNHDA and CDR2 is SQIVND (reference sequence).

The CDR3 nucleotides are TGTGCCAGTTCGGGAGGGGTGAACTTTCAGCCCCAGCATTTT. This codes for CASSGGVNFQPQHF. V usage is TRBV19 and J usage is TRBJ1-5; D might be TRBD1 (5 bases). Germline V gene sequence: CDR1 LNHDA, CDR2 SQIVND (reference sequence). This CDR3 has 14 residues. V gave up 8 bases and J gave up 6 bases, with 17 bases separating them.

This clone turned up a few times. This chain joins TRBV7-9 and TRBJ1-4; D unclear. The CDR3 spans 16 residues. Germline-derived CDR1 and CDR2 are SEHNR and FQNEAQ (reference sequence). V lost 0 bases and J lost 0, with 8 bases in between. Here the CDR3 reads CASSLAVLATNEKLFF. The CDR3 bases are TGTGCCAGCAGCTTAGCGGTACTTGCAACTAATGAAAAACTGTTTTTT. Variable domain in full (rest from reference TRBV7-9 and TRBJ1-4): DTGVSQNPRHKITKRGQNVTFRCDPISEHNRLYWYRQTLGQGPEFLTYFQNEAQLEKSRLLSDRFSAERPKGSFSTLEIQRTEQGDSAMYLCASSLAVLATNEKLFFGSGTQLSVL.

The chain joins TRBV7-3 to TRBJ2-1, with TRBD2 identical over 7 bases. Germline V CDR1 and CDR2: SGHTA, FQGTGA. V trimming: 5 bases; J trimming: 3 bases; junction bases outside the gene matches: 4. The CDR3 loop spans 14 amino acids. Here the CDR3 DNA reads TGTGCCAGCAGCGGGGGGGGAAACTACAATGAGCAGTTCTTC. Amino acids: CASSGGGNYNEQFF.

The chain joins TRBV5-4 to TRBJ2-1; 7 positions match TRBD2. The CDR3 length is 15 residues. V shed 4 bases and J 6 bases; nucleotides not matched to a gene: 10. From germline, CDR1 is SGHNT and CDR2 YYREEE (reference sequence). The CDR3 loop is CASSRDQGGVNEQFF. CDR3 DNA sequence: TGTGCCAGCAGCCGGGACCAGGGAGGGGTCAATGAGCAGTTCTTC.

This clone has more than one count but fewer than ten. The V and J genes are TRBV14 and TRBJ2-1; 8 bases line up with TRBD1. CDR1 is SGHDN and CDR2 is FVKESK in the germline V gene. Trimming cost V 7 bases and J 2 bases; bases outside gene matches: 13. The CDR3 loop spans 17 amino acids. The CDR3, as DNA: TGTGCCAGCAACGACAGGGGAGAACCGACCACCTACAATGAGCAGTTCTTC. It yields the protein CASNDRGEPTTYNEQFF.

The chain couples TRBV19 to TRBJ1-3; D unresolved. The germline gives CDR1 LNHDA, CDR2 SQIVND (reference sequence). Trimming stripped 3 bases from V and 0 bases from J, with 12 bases between. The CDR3 length is 16 residues. CDR3 DNA sequence: TGTGCCAGTAGTATGGGCAGGCCAAGCTCTGGAAACACCATATATTTT. As protein: CASSMGRPSSGNTIYF.

This chain links TRBV5-4 with TRBJ2-5, with TRBD1 matching over 8 bases. CDR3 size: 14 residues. Germline V gene lookup returns CDR1 SGHNT and CDR2 YYREEE (reference sequence). The trim removed 3 bases at V and 5 bases at J, leaving 6 bases unmatched. CDR3 amino acids: CASSSQGDSETQYF. CDR3 DNA: TGTGCCAGCAGCTCACAGGGGGACTCGGAGACCCAGTACTTC.

The CDR3 spells CASSPDRGLQNEKLFF. The CDR3 coding sequence is TGTGCCAGCTCACCAGACAGGGGGCTACAAAATGAAAAACTGTTTTTT. The rearrangement uses TRBV18 and TRBJ1-4, with 10 bases that match TRBD1. This CDR3 is 16 amino acids long. V gave up 2 bases and J gave up 5 bases; unmatched junction bases: 5. CDR1 is KGHSH, CDR2 LQKENI, per germline.

In DNA form, the CDR3 reads TGTGCCAGCAGCCTGGACTACTACAATGAGCAGTTCTTC. This sequence encodes CASSLDYYNEQFF. The chain employs TRBV11-2 and TRBJ2-1, with D perhaps matching TRBD2 (6 bases). V was pared by 5 bases and J by 3 bases, with 8 bases between. The CDR3 is made up of 13 amino acids. Looked up from germline, CDR1 is SGHAT and CDR2 is FQNNGV. Supplemented by reference TRBV11-2 and TRBJ2-1, the full variable domain reads EAGVAQSPRYKIIEKRQSVAFWCNPISGHATLYWYQQILGQGPKLLIQFQNNGVVDDSQLPKDRFSAERLKGVDSTLKIQPAKLEDSAVYLCASSLDYYNEQFFGPGTRLTVL.

The DNA for the CDR3 is TGTGCCAGCAGTTACTCGCTTTCAGGGGGGAACTATGGCTACACCTTC. Translated, it gives CASSYSLSGGNYGYTF. The V and J genes are TRBV6-5 and TRBJ1-2; TRBD1 aligns across 7 bases. The CDR3 covers 16 residues. J gave up 2 bases and V 0 bases, and 6 bases lay outside the gene matches. Germline assignment: CDR1 MNHEY and CDR2 SVGAGI.

The chain couples TRBV11-2 to TRBJ2-7; 11 bases map to TRBD1. The CDR3 loop spans 15 amino acids. The V segment lost 5 bases and the J segment 4 bases; nucleotides outside the gene matches: 7. Germline-derived CDR1 and CDR2 are SGHAT and FQNNGV. CDR3 region: CASSMRDRGEYEQYF. The CDR3 DNA is TGTGCCAGCAGCATGCGGGACAGGGGGGAGTACGAGCAGTACTTC.

V is TRBV4-2 and J is TRBJ2-7, with D possibly being TRBD2 (5 bases). There are 16 residues in the CDR3. Germline assignment: CDR1 LGHNA and CDR2 YNFKEQ. V was pared by 1 base and J by 0 bases, with 13 bases between. CDR3 DNA sequence: TGTGCCAGCAGCCAAGTCGGGGAATCTCCCTCCTACGAGCAGTACTTC. It encodes CASSQVGESPSYEQYF.

This clone was detected a few times. The chain combines TRBV5-1 with TRBJ2-1, with 9 nucleotides matching TRBD2. The CDR3 totals 14 residues. Germline CDR1 is SGHRS and CDR2 is YFSETQ. The V segment lost 7 bases and the J segment 5 bases; nucleotides outside the gene matches: 7. CDR3 loop: CASGAGGYDNEQFF. The CDR3 DNA is TGCGCCAGCGGAGCGGGGGGTTATGACAATGAGCAGTTCTTC. Full variable domain (remainder filled in from reference TRBV5-1 and TRBJ2-1): KAGVTQTPRYLIKTRGQQVTLSCSPISGHRSVSWYQQTPGQGLQFLFEYFSETQRNKGNFPGRFSGRQFSNSRSEMNVSTLELGDSALYLCASGAGGYDNEQFFGPGTRLTVL.

The chain is built from TRBV6-5 and TRBJ2-2, with 10 bases that match TRBD1. CDR1 and CDR2 from the germline V gene are MNHEY and SVGAGI. This CDR3 region has 15 residues. The trim removed 5 bases at V and 5 bases at J, leaving 5 bases unmatched. CDR3 DNA sequence: TGTGCCAGCAGTCAGACAGGGGGCGAAACCGGGGAGCTGTTTTTT. This gives the protein CASSQTGGETGELFF.

The chain links TRBV2 to TRBJ1-5; D gene uncertain. This CDR3 is built from 14 residues. Trimming cost V 7 bases and J 3 bases, with 13 bases left between them. CDR1 is SNHLY, CDR2 FYNNEI, per germline. CDR3: CASKEEGANQPQHF. The CDR3 DNA follows: TGTGCCAGCAAAGAGGAGGGCGCCAATCAGCCCCAGCATTTT.

This clone was seen only once. The chain carries TRBV9 and TRBJ2-2; D uncertain. CDR3 length equals 14 residues. Germline CDR1 is SGDLS and CDR2 is YYNGEE. V lost 0 bases and J 6 bases, leaving 9 bases between the germline ends. CDR3 in amino acids: CASSVGYEAGELFF. The CDR3 DNA follows: TGTGCCAGCAGCGTAGGATATGAGGCCGGGGAGCTGTTTTTT.

The V call is TRBV5-4, the J call TRBJ2-5, with D perhaps TRBD2 (5 bases). The CDR3 sequence is 14 residues long. The germline V and J ends were trimmed by 4 bases and 0 bases, with 10 bases remaining between them. CDR1 SGHNT and CDR2 YYREEE come from the germline V gene (reference sequence). The CDR3 protein is CASSPRGYQETQYF. As DNA, the CDR3 is TGTGCCAGCAGCCCCCGGGGATACCAAGAGACCCAGTACTTC.

This chain links TRBV7-3 with TRBJ2-1; TRBD2 aligns across 9 bases. V dropped 2 bases and J dropped 9; count of bases not matched to a gene: 5. CDR1 and CDR2 (germline): SGHTA, FQGTGA. This CDR3 comprises 14 residues. The CDR3 region is CASSLAGGQGEQFF. CDR3 DNA: TGTGCCAGCAGCTTAGCGGGGGGGCAGGGTGAGCAGTTCTTC.

This chain connects TRBV6-1 to TRBJ2-5; a weak D match, TRBD2 (6 bases). CDR1 MNHNS and CDR2 SASEGT come from the germline V gene. V lost 6 bases and J lost 1, with 9 bases in between. The CDR3 loop spans 13 amino acids. The CDR3 nucleotides are TGTGCCAGCAGGAGGGGACTCCAAGAGACCCAGTACTTC. Protein sequence: CASRRGLQETQYF.

The rearrangement joins TRBV19 to TRBJ2-2; D unresolved. Trimming took off 7 bases at V and 3 bases at J, with 9 bases between the two ends. The CDR3 extends over 13 amino acids. Germline CDR1 LNHDA, CDR2 SQIVND (reference sequence). The CDR3 DNA sequence: TGTGCCAGTACCCCGACACACACCGGGGAGCTGTTTTTT. Encoded protein: CASTPTHTGELFF.

In this sample, this clone turned up once. This sequence joins TRBV21-1 and TRBJ2-6; whether TRBD1, the table's D call, matches the DNA was not checked. TRBV21-1 is a known pseudogene. The CDR3 length is 18 residues. As DNA, the CDR3 is TGTGCCAGCAGCACTCGGGAACCCAGGGGCTCTGGGGCCAACGTCCTGACTTTC. This sequence encodes CASSTREPRGSGANVLTF.